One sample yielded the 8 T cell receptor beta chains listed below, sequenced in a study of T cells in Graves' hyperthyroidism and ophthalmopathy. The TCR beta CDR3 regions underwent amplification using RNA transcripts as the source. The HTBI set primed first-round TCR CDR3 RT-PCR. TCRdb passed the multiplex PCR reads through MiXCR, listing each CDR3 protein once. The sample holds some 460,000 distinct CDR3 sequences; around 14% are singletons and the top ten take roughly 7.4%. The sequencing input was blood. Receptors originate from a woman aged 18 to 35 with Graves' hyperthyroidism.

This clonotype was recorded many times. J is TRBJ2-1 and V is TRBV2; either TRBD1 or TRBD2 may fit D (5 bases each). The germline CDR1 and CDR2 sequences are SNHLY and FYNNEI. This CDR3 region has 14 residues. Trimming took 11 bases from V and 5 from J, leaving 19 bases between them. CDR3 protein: CAWFPGPPDNEQFF. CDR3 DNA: TGTGCCTGGTTTCCGGGGCCACCGGACAATGAGCAGTTCTTC.

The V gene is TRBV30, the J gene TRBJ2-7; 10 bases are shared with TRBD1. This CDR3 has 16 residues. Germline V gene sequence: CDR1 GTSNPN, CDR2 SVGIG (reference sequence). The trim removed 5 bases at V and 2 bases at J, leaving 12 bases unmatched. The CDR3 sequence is CAWDRDRTGGTYEQYF. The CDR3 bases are TGTGCCTGGGACCGGGACAGGACAGGGGGAACCTACGAGCAGTACTTC. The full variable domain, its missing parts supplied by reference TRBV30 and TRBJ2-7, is SQTIHQWPATLVQPVGSPLSLECTVEGTSNPNLYWYRQAAGRGLQLLFYSVGIGQISSEVPQNLSASRPQDRQFILSSKKLLLSDSGFYLCAWDRDRTGGTYEQYFGPGTRLTVT.

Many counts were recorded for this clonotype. CDR3 DNA: TGTGCCAGCAGCGTAGCTCTTACAGCTAACTATGGCTACACCTTC. Its protein is CASSVALTANYGYTF. V usage is TRBV9 and J usage is TRBJ1-2; D unclear. The CDR3 extends over 15 amino acids. The germline V gene has CDR1 SGDLS and CDR2 YYNGEE. The V and J ends lost 0 bases and 0 bases respectively, with 9 bases between them.

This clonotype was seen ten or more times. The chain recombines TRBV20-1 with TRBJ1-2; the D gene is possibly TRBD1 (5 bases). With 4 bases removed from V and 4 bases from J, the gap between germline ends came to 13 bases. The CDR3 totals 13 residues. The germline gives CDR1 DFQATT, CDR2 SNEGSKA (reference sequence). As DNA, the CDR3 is TGCAGTGCTAACGGGGGACCCGGCTATGGCTACACCTTC. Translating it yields CSANGGPGYGYTF.

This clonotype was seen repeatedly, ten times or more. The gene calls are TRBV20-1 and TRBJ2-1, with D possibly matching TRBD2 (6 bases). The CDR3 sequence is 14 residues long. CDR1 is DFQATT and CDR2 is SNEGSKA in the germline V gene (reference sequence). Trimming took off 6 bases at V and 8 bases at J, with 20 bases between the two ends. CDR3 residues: CSAPRAAGLDEQFF. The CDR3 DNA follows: TGCAGTGCGCCCCGCGCAGCGGGCCTCGATGAGCAGTTCTTC.

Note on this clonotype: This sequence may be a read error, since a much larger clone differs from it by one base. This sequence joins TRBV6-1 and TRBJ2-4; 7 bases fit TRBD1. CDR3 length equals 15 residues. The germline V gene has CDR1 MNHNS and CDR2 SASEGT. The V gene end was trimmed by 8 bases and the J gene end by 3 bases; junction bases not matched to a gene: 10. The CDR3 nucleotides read TGTGCCAGCGGGCACAGGGGACGGGACAAAAACATTCAGTACTTC. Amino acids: CASGHRGRDKNIQYF.

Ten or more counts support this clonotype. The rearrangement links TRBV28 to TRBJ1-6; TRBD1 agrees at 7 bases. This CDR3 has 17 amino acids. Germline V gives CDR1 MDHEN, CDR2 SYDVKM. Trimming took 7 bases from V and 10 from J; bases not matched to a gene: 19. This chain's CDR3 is CASTPRTRGGGQSPLHF. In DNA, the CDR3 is TGTGCCAGCACCCCGAGAACTCGTGGAGGGGGCCAGTCACCCCTCCACTTT.

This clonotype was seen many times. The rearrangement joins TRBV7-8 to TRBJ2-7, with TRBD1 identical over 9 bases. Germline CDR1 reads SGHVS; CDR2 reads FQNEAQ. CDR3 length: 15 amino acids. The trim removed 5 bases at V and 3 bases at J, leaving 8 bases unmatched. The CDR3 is CASSPYRGRDYEQYF. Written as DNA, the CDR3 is TGTGCCAGCAGCCCTTACAGGGGGCGAGACTACGAGCAGTACTTC.